The sequence of this T cell receptor (beta chain) was determined in a study of CD8+ T cells in alopecia areata. Study findings and constraints: Tissue-resident alphabeta T cells belonging to normal skin likewise get sequenced within scalp specimens.

Punch biopsies of lesional scalp, plus peripheral blood, were taken from alopecia areata patients. Deletions cut 1 base from V and 5 bases from J, with 5 bases between. The CDR3 runs 12 residues. Germline V lookup: CDR1 LNHNV, CDR2 YYDKDF (reference sequence). Extracted RNA was reverse transcribed, and the resulting cDNA served as sequencing template. Data came from immunoSEQ multiplex PCR; TCRdb stores just in-frame clones and leaves some out. Of about 170,000 clones detected, about 66% appear once; the ten largest clones hold roughly 10%. Of note for this clone: The antigen is unknown.

This sample comprised CD8+ T cells sorted from blood, obtained at week 0. The source of this sequence is a human donor with alopecia areata. The genes are TRBV15 and TRBJ2-5; D not certain. CDR3 residues: CATSRGTETQYF. The CDR3 coding sequence is TGTGCCACCAGCAGAGGGACGGAGACCCAGTACTTC.